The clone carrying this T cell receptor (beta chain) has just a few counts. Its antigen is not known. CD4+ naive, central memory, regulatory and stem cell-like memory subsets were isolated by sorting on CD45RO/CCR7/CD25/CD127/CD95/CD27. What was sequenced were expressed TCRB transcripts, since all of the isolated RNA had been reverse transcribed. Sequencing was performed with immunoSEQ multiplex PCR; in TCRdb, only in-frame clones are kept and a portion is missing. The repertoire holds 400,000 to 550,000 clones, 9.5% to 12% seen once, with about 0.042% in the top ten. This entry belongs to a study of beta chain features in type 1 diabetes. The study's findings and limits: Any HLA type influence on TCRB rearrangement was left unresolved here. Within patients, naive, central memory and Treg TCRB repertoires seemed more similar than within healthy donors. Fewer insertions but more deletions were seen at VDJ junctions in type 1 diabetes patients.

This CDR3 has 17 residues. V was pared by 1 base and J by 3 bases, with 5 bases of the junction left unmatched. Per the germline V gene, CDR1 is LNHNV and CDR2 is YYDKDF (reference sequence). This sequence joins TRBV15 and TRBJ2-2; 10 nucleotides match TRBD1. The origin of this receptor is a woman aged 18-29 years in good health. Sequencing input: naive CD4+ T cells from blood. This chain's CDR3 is CATSRGTGTGDTGELFF. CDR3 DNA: TGTGCCACCAGCAGAGGTACCGGGACAGGGGACACCGGGGAGCTGTTTTTT.